This TCR beta chain was sequenced in a study of blood T cell repertoires in COVID-19. Overall study: PBMCs, B-cell-depleted T cells, or T cells were the source of the cDNA or gDNA that made up the material.

After removal of 1 base from V and 2 bases from J, the junction contained 19 bases not matched to a gene. This CDR3 has 22 residues. Per germline, CDR1 LGHDT and CDR2 YNNKEL (reference sequence). Some clones are missing from TCRdb's copy, which holds only in-frame ones; the method was immunoSEQ multiplex PCR. The sample lists 100,000 or so clones; about nine tenths were seen once. V usage is TRBV3-1 (or the pseudogene TRBV3-2) and J usage is TRBJ1-5; 11 bases line up with TRBD1. This clonotype originated in a woman in her forties or fifties with COVID-19, enrolled during active disease. Sequenced: peripheral blood. CDR3 nucleotide sequence: TGTGCCAGCAGCCAAGCCGTCCCTGACCGGGACAGGGGGTCGAATGGCAATCAGCCCCAGCATTTT. Encoded protein: CASSQAVPDRDRGSNGNQPQHF.